One TCR beta chain is described in this entry. Its specificity is unknown. TCRdb keeps only in-frame clones here, not all; method: immunoSEQ multiplex PCR. This sample has under 4,500 clones, with 60% to 80% found just once. Grafts had their tissue processed, releasing intraepithelial and lamina propria lymphocytes. The entry originates in a study of graft-versus-host responses after intestinal transplantation. The overall study: Each patient got anti-thymocyte globulin induction, then tacrolimus and steroids for roughly 3 years.

Overall study findings and caveats: Peak circulating GvH clone levels were associated with early post-transplant HvG declines. In recipient marrow, GvH clones were found, and some appeared first in ileum or blood.

CDR1 and CDR2 (germline): SGHDN, FVKESK. This CDR3 is 17 amino acids long. The trim removed 0 bases at V and 2 bases at J, leaving 7 bases unmatched. The chain combines TRBV14 with TRBJ2-7, with 10 bases lining up with TRBD2. The specimen comprised ileum tissue, sampled 9 days after transplant. The receptor was isolated from a human patient who received an intestinal transplant, so some T cells may come from the graft donor. CDR3 in amino acids: CASSQECGSGGTYEQYF. The CDR3 DNA follows: TGTGCCAGCAGCCAAGAATGCGGTAGCGGGGGGACCTACGAGCAGTACTTC.